This TCR beta chain originates from a study of tumor-infiltrating lymphocytes in oesophageal squamous cell carcinoma. V lost 6 bases to trimming and J lost 1 base, with 12 bases between them. CDR3 length equals 15 residues. Germline V gene data show CDR1 as KGHDR and CDR2 as SFDVKD. Each CDR3 protein is one row after TCRdb ran MiXCR on the PCR reads. The repertoire holds approximately 20,000 distinct CDR3 sequences, with around 39% as singletons. This clonotype rates as medium-sized (0.01 to 0.1%). Sequenced material: esophageal tumor tissue. V and J are TRBV24-1 and TRBJ2-1; D may be TRBD1 (6 bases). This TCR was sampled from a male donor with esophageal squamous cell carcinoma. DNA of the CDR3: TGTGCCACCAGTACGGGAACAGGGTCCTACAATGAGCAGTTCTTC. Its protein product is CATSTGTGSYNEQFF.